This TCR beta chain stems from a study of CD8+ T cells in alopecia areata. TCR sequencing used cDNA made by reverse transcription of extracted RNA. Generated by immunoSEQ multiplex PCR, the TCRdb table keeps only in-frame clones and is missing some. The data hold some 130,000 clones, with under 60% observed a single time. V lost 0 bases to trimming and J lost 4 bases, with 15 bases between them. This CDR3 region has 15 residues. CDR1 is GTSNPN, CDR2 SVGIG, per germline (reference sequence). The chain is built from TRBV30 and TRBJ1-1; no definite D call. The specimen comprised CD4+ T cells sorted from blood, sampled at week 0. The receptor was isolated from a human donor with alopecia areata. The CDR3 DNA is TGTGCCTGGAGTGTATTAACCCACCGCCGCACTGAAGCTTTCTTT. Amino acid sequence: CAWSVLTHRRTEAFF.